This T cell receptor beta chain was sequenced for a study of CD8+ T cells in alopecia areata. This clone was counted only a few times. The gene names given are mouse names. The sequence runs out 4 residues before the end of the CDR3; the remainder is reconstructed from the germline J gene. V dropped 4 bases and J dropped 0; count of bases not matched to a gene: 3. CDR1 and CDR2 from the germline V gene are NSQYPW and LRSPGD (reference sequence). The CDR3 runs to 16 residues. Sorting used CD4, CD8alpha, NKG2D, NKG2ACE and other markers on pooled cutaneous lymph node cells. As the sequencing template, cDNA was produced by extracting RNA and reverse transcribing it. Measured with immunoSEQ multiplex PCR; TCRdb has only the in-frame clones, and not every one. Listed for the sample are over 250,000 clones, none seen a single time.

The sequenced material came from CD4+ T cells sorted from a lymph node. V gene TRBV1 combines with J gene TRBJ2-2; 9 bases are a match to TRBD2. This sequence originates from a C3H/HeJ mouse with alopecia areata. Strain haplotype at MHC: H2-k. The CDR3 region is CTCSDRTGANTGQLYF. The covered CDR3 bases are TGCACCTGCAGTGATAGGACTGGGGCAAACACCGGG.